The subject of this entry is one TCR beta chain. Its antigen is as yet unknown. Since a much larger clone is just one base distant, this may be a read error. The germline CDR1 and CDR2 sequences are SGHAT and FQNNGV. Trimming pared 2 bases from V and 9 bases from J, leaving 13 bases between. This CDR3 spans 13 amino acids. As it was prepared, the TCRbeta library received unique molecular identifiers. TCRdb reprocessed the PCR reads with MiXCR, giving one entry per CDR3 protein. The sample lists nearly 9,500 distinct CDR3 sequences, 14% occurring once. This sample stems from a study of T-cell reconstitution after alpha-beta-depleted transplantation in children. Findings and caveats of the study: Among T cells one year after transplant, newly produced cells accounted for most counts and diversity. Several hundred rapidly expanded clones from non-depleted graft cells reportedly supplied alpha-beta T cells about two months post-transplant.

The rearrangement uses TRBV11-2 and TRBJ1-1; D is unclear. This sequence was found in a male patient under 18 who had a stem cell transplant for acute lymphoblastic leukemia, so the T cells may come from the graft donor. Here the sequenced sample was PBMCs, mostly from graft donor cells, taken 60 days after TCRalphabeta/CD19-depleted stem cell transplant. Written as DNA, the CDR3 is TGTGCCAGCAGCTTAACGGCACTGAGGAAAGCTTTCTTT. Translation: CASSLTALRKAFF.